Below, 19 T cell receptor beta chains from the same sample are listed, as sequenced in a study of CD8+CD57+ T cells in acquired aplastic anemia listed by TCRdb under 2018. The instrument was an Illumina HiSeq 2000. Profiling of TCR beta VDJ combinations and CDR3 sequences used genomic DNA as the template. Using fastp trimming at Q25 and MiXCR clonotype assembly, TCRdb reanalyzed the public sequencing data and kept in-frame beta chains. For every CDR3 protein sequence, its rows merge into one entry that carries the most common genes and DNA. This sample gives some 410,000 distinct CDR3 sequences in total; 65% to 80% of them show up just once. The top ten hold 3% to 5% of the sample. The sample taken for sequencing was sorted CD4+, CD8+, or CD8+CD57+ T cells (not recorded which) from PBMCs. These receptors came from a human donor in good health, serving as a control.

The chain is built from TRBV12-3 or TRBV12-4 and TRBJ2-1, with TRBD2 as a possible D gene (6 bases). V shed 6 bases and J shed 7 bases, with 16 bases lying between them. The CDR3 is 14 residues long. The CDR3, as DNA: TGTGCCAGCAGCCGGGAGCCTCCCGGGAATGAGCAGTTCTTC. Encoded protein: CASSREPPGNEQFF.

This rearrangement joins TRBV19 to TRBJ2-5, with 13 positions matching TRBD2. The germline gives CDR1 LNHDA, CDR2 SQIVND (reference sequence). The CDR3 loop spans 16 amino acids. With 8 bases clipped from V and 0 bases from J, the junction kept 6 bases outside the gene matches. DNA of the CDR3: TGTGCCAGTGCCGGGACTAGCGGGGTGTACCAAGAGACCCAGTACTTC. The encoded protein is CASAGTSGVYQETQYF.

The J gene is TRBJ2-5, the V gene TRBV10-3, with 8 bases matching TRBD2. Per the germline V gene, CDR1 is ENHRY and CDR2 is SYGVKD. This CDR3 is 13 amino acids long. V was clipped by 6 bases and J by 5 bases; unmatched bases: 5. CDR3 amino acids: CAISGGAGETQYF. In DNA form, the CDR3 reads TGTGCCATCAGCGGGGGGGCCGGGGAGACCCAGTACTTC.

For this clonotype: This CDR3 is missing its conserved last phenylalanine or tryptophan, likely due to a read error. The limits of the CDR3 on the DNA are not certain, so only TCRdb's listed CDR3 is given. The V and J genes are TRBV7-3 and TRBJ2-5. The CDR3 length equals 13 residues, ends included. The germline gives CDR1 SGHTA, CDR2 FQGTGA. CDR3 amino acids: CASSLSVSRHNEQ.

A few counts support this clonotype. Just one base apart from a much larger clone, this may be a read error. This chain joins TRBV7-9 and TRBJ2-1; a weak D match, TRBD1 (5 bases). Germline CDR1 and CDR2: SEHNR and FQNEAQ (reference sequence). CDR3 size: 15 residues. The CDR3, as DNA: TGTGCCAGCAGCCTGGTGGGGCAGTCCTACAATGAGCAGCTCTTC. It codes for CASSLVGQSYNEQLF.

Turning to this clonotype: A read error may account for a junction end that differs from germline. The V call is TRBV29-1, the J call TRBJ2-3; D may be TRBD2 (5 bases). The germline V gene has CDR1 SQVTM and CDR2 ANQGSEA. This CDR3 contains 13 residues. CDR3 residues: CSVVHSSTDTQYF. The CDR3 region has the DNA TGCAGCGTTGTACATTCTAGCACGGATACGCAGTATTTT.

This clonotype was seen many times. This chain joins TRBV7-9 and TRBJ2-3; no firm D call. The CDR3 has 13 amino acids. Germline V lookup: CDR1 SEHNR, CDR2 FQNEAQ (reference sequence). The V and J ends lost 5 bases and 2 bases respectively, with 8 bases between them. DNA for the CDR3: TGTGCCAGCAGCATCGATTCCACAGATACGCAGTATTTT. Translating it yields CASSIDSTDTQYF.

This clonotype was seen many times. V and J are TRBV30 and TRBJ2-7; 11 positions agree with TRBD1. The ends lost 3 bases at V and 4 bases at J; junction bases unmatched: 5. Germline V gene data show CDR1 as GTSNPN and CDR2 as SVGIG (reference sequence). This CDR3 comprises 14 residues. CDR3 in DNA: TGTGCCTGGAGCTCGGACAGGGGGCCATACGAGCAGTACTTC. Its translation is CAWSSDRGPYEQYF.

Comment on this clonotype: The germline gene is not matched at one end of the junction; a read error may be the cause. The rearrangement joins TRBV7-2 to TRBJ2-1; D is undetermined. The length of the CDR3 is 14 residues. Germline lookup yields CDR1 SGHTA and CDR2 FQGNSA. CDR3 sequence: CASSLNTYGYKHGF. CDR3 coding DNA: TGTGCCAGCAGCTTAAATACCTATGGCTACAAGCACGGTTTC.

The genes are TRBV7-2 and TRBJ2-3, with 9 bases identical to TRBD1. The CDR3 extends over 17 amino acids. The ends lost 5 bases at V and 8 bases at J; junction bases unmatched: 17. Germline CDR1 is SGHTA and CDR2 is FQGNSA. The CDR3 sequence is CASSKGQGRVTEATQYF. Here the CDR3 DNA reads TGTGCCAGCAGCAAGGGACAGGGTAGGGTCACTGAAGCTACGCAGTATTTT.

J is TRBJ2-5 and V is TRBV5-5; D uncertain. The CDR3 covers 12 residues. In germline, CDR1 is SGHKS, CDR2 YYEKEE (reference sequence). Trimming pared 4 bases from V and 8 bases from J, leaving 12 bases between. Here the CDR3 reads CASSPTEKTQYF. CDR3 DNA: TGTGCCAGCAGCCCGACCGAGAAAACCCAGTACTTC.

About this clonotype: This clone may be a read error of a much larger clone one base away. The J gene is TRBJ1-2, the V gene TRBV7-4; D call uncertain. This CDR3 region has 15 residues. Germline loops: CDR1 SGHVT, CDR2 SQSDAQ. The CDR3 protein is CASSLRWPSNYSYTF. The CDR3 DNA reads as TGTGCCAGCAGTTTACGGTGGCCCTCTAACTATAGCTACACCTTC. The complete variable domain, with remaining parts taken from reference TRBV7-4 and TRBJ1-2, reads GAGVSQSPRYKVAKRGRDVALRCDSISGHVTLYWYRQTLGQGSEVLTYSQSDAQRDKSGRPSGRFSAERPERSVSTLKIQRTEQGDSAVYLCASSLRWPSNYSYTFGSGTRLTVV.

This clonotype was recorded a few times. This chain uses TRBV9 with TRBJ2-7; the D is unclear. The CDR3 sequence is 15 residues long. The germline V gene encodes CDR1 SGDLS and CDR2 YYNGEE. The V gene lost 0 bases and the J gene lost 1 base, with 11 bases spanning the gap. The CDR3 nucleotides are TGTGCCAGCAGCGTAGTGTGGTCTAGATCCTACGAGCAGTACTTC. Translating gives CASSVVWSRSYEQYF. Filled out from reference TRBV9 and TRBJ2-7, the complete variable domain reads DSGVTQTPKHLITATGQRVTLRCSPRSGDLSVYWYQQSLDQGLQFLIQYYNGEERAKGNILERFSAQQFPDLHSELNLSSLELGDSALYFCASSVVWSRSYEQYFGPGTRLTVT.

Many counts were recorded for this clonotype. The chain is built from TRBV4-1 and TRBJ1-6, with D possibly matching TRBD1 (6 bases). Trimming left V 5 bases short and J 5 bases short, with 19 bases between. The CDR3 length is 17 residues. Germline CDR1 MGHRA, CDR2 YSYEKL. CDR3 region: CASSNRASEGHNSPLHF. The CDR3 nucleotides are TGCGCCAGCAGCAACAGGGCCTCGGAGGGGCATAATTCACCCCTCCACTTT.

The J gene is TRBJ1-5, the V gene TRBV9; D may be TRBD1 (5 bases). The V gene's germline CDR1 is SGDLS and CDR2 YYNGEE. This CDR3 contains 13 residues. Between the trimmed V and J ends, which lost 5 bases and 5 bases, there was a span of 11 bases. The CDR3 loop reads CASSQGIYQPQHF. The CDR3 bases are TGTGCCAGCAGTCAGGGAATCTATCAGCCCCAGCATTTT.

Many counts were recorded for this clonotype. The chain combines TRBV27 with TRBJ2-7, with TRBD1 matching over 10 bases. The germline CDR1 and CDR2 sequences are MNHEY and SMNVEV (reference sequence). V lost 6 bases and J lost 4; bases outside the gene matches: 3. There are 13 residues in the CDR3. CDR3 coding DNA: TGTGCCAGCAGGCGACAGGGGGCTTACGAGCAGTACTTC. It encodes CASRRQGAYEQYF.

This clonotype was counted many times. The rearrangement uses TRBV24-1 and TRBJ2-3, with D perhaps matching TRBD1 (6 bases). Germline lookup yields CDR1 KGHDR and CDR2 SFDVKD. Trimming took off 5 bases at V and 7 bases at J, with 15 bases between the two ends. This CDR3 comprises 14 residues. CDR3 bases: TGTGCCACCAGTGCAACAGGGCTGTCGAATACGCAGTATTTT. Protein: CATSATGLSNTQYF.

This rearrangement joins TRBV20-1 to TRBJ2-3; D uncertain. The CDR3 runs 13 residues. CDR1 DFQATT and CDR2 SNEGSKA come from the germline V gene (reference sequence). V shed 1 base and J shed 9 bases, with 14 bases lying between them. The CDR3 coding sequence is TGCAGTGCTAGAGCCTCGGCCACCGTCACGCAGTATTTT. As protein: CSARASATVTQYF.

Concerning this clonotype: A read error may produce the germline difference seen at one junction end. V gene TRBV20-1 combines with J gene TRBJ1-2, with a weak D call TRBD1 (6 bases). Per germline, CDR1 DFQATT and CDR2 SNEGSKA (reference sequence). This CDR3 region has 13 residues. CDR3 nucleotides: TGCAGTGCCAGAGCAGGGGACGGCTATGGCTACACCTTC. This encodes CSARAGDGYGYTF.